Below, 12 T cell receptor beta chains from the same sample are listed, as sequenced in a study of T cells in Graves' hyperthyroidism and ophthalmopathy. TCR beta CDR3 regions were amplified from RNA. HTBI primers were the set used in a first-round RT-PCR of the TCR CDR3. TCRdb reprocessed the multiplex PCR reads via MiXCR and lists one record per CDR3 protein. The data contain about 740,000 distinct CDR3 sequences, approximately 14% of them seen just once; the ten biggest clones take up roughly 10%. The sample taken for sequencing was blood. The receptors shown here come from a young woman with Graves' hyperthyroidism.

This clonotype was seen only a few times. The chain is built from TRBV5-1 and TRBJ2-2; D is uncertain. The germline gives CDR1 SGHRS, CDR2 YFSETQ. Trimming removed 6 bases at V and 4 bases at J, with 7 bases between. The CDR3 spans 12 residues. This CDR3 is CASTHSTGELFF. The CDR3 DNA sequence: TGCGCCAGCACCCATTCCACCGGGGAGCTGTTTTTT. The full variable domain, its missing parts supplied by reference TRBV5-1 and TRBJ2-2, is KAGVTQTPRYLIKTRGQQVTLSCSPISGHRSVSWYQQTPGQGLQFLFEYFSETQRNKGNFPGRFSGRQFSNSRSEMNVSTLELGDSALYLCASTHSTGELFFGEGSRLTVL.

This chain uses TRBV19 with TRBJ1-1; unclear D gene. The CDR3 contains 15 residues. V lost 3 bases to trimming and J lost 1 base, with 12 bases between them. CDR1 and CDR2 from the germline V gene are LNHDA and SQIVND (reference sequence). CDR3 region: CASSMSSAGNTEAFF. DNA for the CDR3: TGTGCCAGTAGTATGTCGTCGGCAGGGAACACTGAAGCTTTCTTT. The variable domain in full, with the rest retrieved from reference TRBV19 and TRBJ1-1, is DGGITQSPKYLFRKEGQNVTLSCEQNLNHDAMYWYRQDPGQGLRLIYYSQIVNDFQKGDIAEGYSVSREKKESFPLTVTSAQKNPTAFYLCASSMSSAGNTEAFFGQGTRLTVV.

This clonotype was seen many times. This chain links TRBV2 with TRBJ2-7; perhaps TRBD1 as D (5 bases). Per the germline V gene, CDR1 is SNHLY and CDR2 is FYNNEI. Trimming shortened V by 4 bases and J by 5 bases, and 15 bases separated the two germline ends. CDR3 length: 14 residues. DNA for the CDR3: TGTGCCAGCAGTGCTAATAAGGGGTACCACGAGCAGTACTTC. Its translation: CASSANKGYHEQYF.

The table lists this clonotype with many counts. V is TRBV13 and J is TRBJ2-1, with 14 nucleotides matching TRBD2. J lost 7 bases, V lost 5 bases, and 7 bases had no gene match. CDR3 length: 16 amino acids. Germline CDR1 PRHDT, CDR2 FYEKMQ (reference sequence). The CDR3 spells CASSASGLAGVNEQFF. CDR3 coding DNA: TGTGCCAGCAGCGCGTCGGGACTAGCGGGAGTGAATGAGCAGTTCTTC.

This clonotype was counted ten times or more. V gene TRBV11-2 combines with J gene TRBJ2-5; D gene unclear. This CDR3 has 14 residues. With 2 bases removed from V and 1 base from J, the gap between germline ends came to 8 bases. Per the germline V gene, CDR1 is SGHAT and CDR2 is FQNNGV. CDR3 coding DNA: TGTGCCAGCAGCTTATTCTCCCGCCAAGAGACCCAGTACTTC. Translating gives CASSLFSRQETQYF.

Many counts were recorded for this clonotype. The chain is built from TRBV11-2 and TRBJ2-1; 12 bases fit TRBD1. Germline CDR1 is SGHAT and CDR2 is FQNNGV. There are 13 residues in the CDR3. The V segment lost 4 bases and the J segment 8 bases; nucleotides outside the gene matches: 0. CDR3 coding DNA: TGTGCCAGCAGCTGGGACAGGGGGCATGAGCAGTTCTTC. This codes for CASSWDRGHEQFF. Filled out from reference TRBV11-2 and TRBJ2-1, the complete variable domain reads EAGVAQSPRYKIIEKRQSVAFWCNPISGHATLYWYQQILGQGPKLLIQFQNNGVVDDSQLPKDRFSAERLKGVDSTLKIQPAKLEDSAVYLCASSWDRGHEQFFGPGTRLTVL.

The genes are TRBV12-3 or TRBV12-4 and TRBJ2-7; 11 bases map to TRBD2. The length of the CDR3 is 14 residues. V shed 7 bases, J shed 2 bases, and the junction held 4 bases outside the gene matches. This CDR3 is CASKTSGVPYEQYF. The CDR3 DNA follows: TGTGCCAGCAAGACTAGCGGGGTCCCCTACGAGCAGTACTTC.

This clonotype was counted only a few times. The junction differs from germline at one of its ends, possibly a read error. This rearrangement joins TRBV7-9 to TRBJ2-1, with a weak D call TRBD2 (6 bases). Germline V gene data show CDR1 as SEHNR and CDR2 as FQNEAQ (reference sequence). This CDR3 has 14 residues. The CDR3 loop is CASSLGGAYNEQLF. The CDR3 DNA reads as TGTGCCAGCAGCTTGGGCGGGGCGTACAATGAGCAGCTCTTC. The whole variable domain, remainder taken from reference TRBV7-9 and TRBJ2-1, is DTGVSQNPRHKITKRGQNVTFRCDPISEHNRLYWYRQTLGQGPEFLTYFQNEAQLEKSRLLSDRFSAERPKGSFSTLEIQRTEQGDSAMYLCASSLGGAYNEQLFGPGTRLTVL.

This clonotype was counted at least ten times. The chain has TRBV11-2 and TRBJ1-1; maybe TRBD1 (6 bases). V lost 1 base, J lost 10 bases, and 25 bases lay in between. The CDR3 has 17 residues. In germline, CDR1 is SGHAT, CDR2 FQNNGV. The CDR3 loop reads CASSLAPRGGASWIAFF. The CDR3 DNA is TGTGCCAGCAGCTTAGCCCCCCGGGGGGGCGCCTCTTGGATAGCTTTCTTT.

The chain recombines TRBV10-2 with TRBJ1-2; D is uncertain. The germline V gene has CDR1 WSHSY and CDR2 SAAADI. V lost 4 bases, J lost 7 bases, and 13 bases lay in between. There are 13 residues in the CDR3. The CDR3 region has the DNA TGCGCCAGCAGTGGTCGGGCTCCGGTTGGCTACACCTTC. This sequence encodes CASSGRAPVGYTF.

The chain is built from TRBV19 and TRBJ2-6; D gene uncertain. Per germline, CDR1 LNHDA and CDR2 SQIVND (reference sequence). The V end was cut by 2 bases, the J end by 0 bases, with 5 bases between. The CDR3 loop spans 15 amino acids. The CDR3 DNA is TGTGCCAGTAGTATATTCCACTCTGGGGCCAACGTCCTGACTTTC. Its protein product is CASSIFHSGANVLTF.

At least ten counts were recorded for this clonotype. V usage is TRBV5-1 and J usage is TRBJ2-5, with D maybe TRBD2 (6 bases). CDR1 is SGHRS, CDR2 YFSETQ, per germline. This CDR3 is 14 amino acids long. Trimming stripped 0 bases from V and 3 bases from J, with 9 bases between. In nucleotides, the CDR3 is TGCGCCAGCAGCTTGGGGATAGCGGAAGAGACCCAGTACTTC. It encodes CASSLGIAEETQYF.